What follows are 30 T cell receptor beta chains derived from one specimen sequenced in a study of CD8+CD57+ T cells in acquired aplastic anemia. TCR beta VDJ combinations and CDR3 sequences were profiled from genomic DNA. TCRdb used MiXCR to reprocess the reads, holding one entry per CDR3 protein. Found here are 100,000 to 150,000 distinct CDR3 sequences, almost 40% of them singletons; the top ten hold around 2.5%. Those patients picked for sequencing had displayed CD8+CD57+ cell expansion on flow cytometry. The sequenced sample consisted of sorted CD4+, CD8+, or CD8+CD57+ T cells (not recorded which) from PBMCs. The receptor source for this set is a human donor with aplastic anemia.

This clonotype has a count of ten or more. The rearrangement uses TRBV5-8 and TRBJ1-3, with D hard to call. Germline V gene lookup returns CDR1 SGHTS and CDR2 YDEGEE. V was pared by 0 bases and J by 5 bases, with 6 bases between. CDR3 size: 13 residues. The chain's CDR3 is CASSLALRNTIYF. CDR3 in DNA: TGTGCCAGCAGCTTGGCCCTCCGAAACACCATATATTTT.

Comment on this clonotype: In this CDR3 the conserved last residue, phenylalanine or tryptophan, is missing, so a read error is likely. The V gene is TRBV19, the J gene TRBJ1-1; 7 positions match TRBD1. CDR1 is LNHDA and CDR2 is SQIVND in the germline V gene (reference sequence). The length of the CDR3 is 16 residues. The DNA for the CDR3 is TGTGCCAGTAGTATGGGACAGCCATCCATGAACACCGAAGCTTTCCTT. This sequence encodes CASSMGQPSMNTEAFL.

The chain has TRBV6-1 and TRBJ1-5; 7 bases are shared with TRBD1. The V gene's germline CDR1 is MNHNS and CDR2 SASEGT. The CDR3 loop spans 16 amino acids. V dropped 8 bases and J dropped 0; count of bases not matched to a gene: 10. CDR3 residues: CASWDSLQYSNQPQHF. The DNA of the CDR3 is TGTGCCAGCTGGGACAGTCTACAATATAGCAATCAGCCCCAGCATTTT.

This clonotype was counted ten times or more. The chain links TRBV5-5 to TRBJ2-2; a weak D match, TRBD1 (6 bases). The length of the CDR3 is 16 residues. The V gene's germline CDR1 is SGHKS and CDR2 YYEKEE (reference sequence). V lost 1 base to trimming and J lost 3 bases, with 13 bases between them. As DNA, the CDR3 is TGTGCCAGCAGCTTGAGCATGGGGGCCCACACCGGGGAGCTGTTTTTT. Amino acids: CASSLSMGAHTGELFF.

This sequence joins TRBV5-6 and TRBJ2-1, with TRBD2 matching over 16 bases. The ends lost 4 bases at V and 15 bases at J; junction bases unmatched: 4. Germline CDR1 reads SGHDT; CDR2 reads YYEEEE. The CDR3 totals 13 residues. CDR3 region: CASSPGLAGGGFF. The CDR3 nucleotides read TGTGCCAGCAGCCCGGGACTAGCGGGGGGGGGGTTCTTC. Variable domain in full (rest from reference TRBV5-6 and TRBJ2-1): DAGVTQSPTHLIKTRGQQVTLRCSPKSGHDTVSWYQQALGQGPQFIFQYYEEEERQRGNFPDRFSGHQFPNYSSELNVNALLLGDSALYLCASSPGLAGGGFFGPGTRLTVL.

This clonotype occurred many times. The genes are TRBV6-5 and TRBJ1-1; no clear D gene. The CDR3 extends over 13 amino acids. V lost 2 bases and J 1 base, leaving 5 bases between the germline ends. Germline values: CDR1 MNHEY, CDR2 SVGAGI. The chain's CDR3 is CASSYGPNTEAFF. In DNA form, the CDR3 reads TGTGCCAGCAGTTACGGCCCGAACACTGAAGCTTTCTTT.

This clonotype was counted many times. This chain joins TRBV5-4 and TRBJ2-7; TRBD2 aligns across 13 bases. After removal of 3 bases from V and 7 bases from J, the junction contained 4 bases not matched to a gene. The CDR3 is 14 residues long. Per the germline V gene, CDR1 is SGHNT and CDR2 is YYREEE (reference sequence). The CDR3 coding sequence is TGTGCCAGCAGCTCCTCACTAGCGGGGGGGGAGCAGTACTTC. Residues: CASSSSLAGGEQYF.

At least ten counts were recorded for this clonotype. The rearrangement joins TRBV7-2 to TRBJ2-7, with D hard to call. The CDR3 runs to 12 residues. V dropped 0 bases and J dropped 7 bases, with 7 bases sitting between them. The germline gives CDR1 SGHTA, CDR2 FQGNSA. As DNA, the CDR3 is TGTGCCAGCAGCTTAGCGTGGGGAGAGCAGTACTTC. Translation: CASSLAWGEQYF.

This clonotype was recorded many times. The chain combines TRBV19 with TRBJ1-1, with no clear D. V was trimmed by 7 bases and J by 2 bases, leaving 5 bases between them. Germline CDR1 is LNHDA and CDR2 is SQIVND (reference sequence). This CDR3 contains 11 residues. The CDR3 coding sequence is TGTGCCAGTAATGGCAACACTGAAGCTTTCTTT. Translation: CASNGNTEAFF.

As concerns this clonotype: A much larger clone is a single base away; this may be a read error. This chain uses TRBV6-1 with TRBJ1-2; D not certain. Germline V gene data show CDR1 as MNHNS and CDR2 as SASEGT. This CDR3 contains 13 residues. The CDR3 nucleotides are TGTGCCAGCAGTGCCGGGATCGGTTATGGCTGCACCTTC. Translation gives CASSAGIGYGCTF.

This clonotype was picked up many times. The J gene is TRBJ2-5, the V gene TRBV5-1, with D possibly TRBD2 on 5 matching bases. There are 17 residues in the CDR3. Trimming took 3 bases from V and 4 from J, leaving 22 bases between them. Germline CDR1 SGHRS, CDR2 YFSETQ. The chain's CDR3 is CASSSLAGSNIRETQYF. The DNA for the CDR3 is TGCGCCAGCAGCTCGCTCGCTGGGAGTAATATTCGAGAGACCCAGTACTTC.

This chain connects TRBV7-9 to TRBJ1-1; 7 bases fit TRBD1. CDR1 SEHNR and CDR2 FQNEAQ come from the germline V gene (reference sequence). The CDR3 is 14 residues long. Trimming cost V 9 bases and J 4 bases; bases outside gene matches: 11. Here the CDR3 reads CASTLTGSSTEAFF. CDR3 DNA: TGTGCCAGTACTTTGACAGGGAGCTCCACTGAAGCTTTCTTT.

This clonotype has more than one count but fewer than ten. The V call is TRBV24-1, the J call TRBJ2-1, with D uncertain. This CDR3 region has 14 residues. Germline assignment: CDR1 KGHDR and CDR2 SFDVKD. V was pared by 5 bases and J by 5 bases, with 12 bases between. This CDR3 is CATSVGLIDNEQFF. The CDR3, as DNA: TGTGCCACCAGTGTGGGTTTAATTGACAATGAGCAGTTCTTC.

The chain has TRBV6-1 and TRBJ2-7, with 10 nucleotides matching TRBD2. Germline V lookup: CDR1 MNHNS, CDR2 SASEGT. CDR3 length equals 16 residues. Trimming cost V 2 bases and J 3 bases; bases outside gene matches: 7. For the CDR3, the DNA is TGTGCCAGCAGTGAATCCAGCGGGGGGGCGGGCTACGAGCAGTACTTC. Amino acid sequence: CASSESSGGAGYEQYF.

The chain recombines TRBV20-1 with TRBJ2-5; 8 bases fit TRBD1. The J call may be faulty, since TRBJ2-7 better matches the DNA end. The CDR3 is 13 residues long. The germline CDR1 and CDR2 sequences are DFQATT and SNEGSKA (reference sequence). The CDR3 here is CSARTGGSYEQYF. DNA for the CDR3: TGCAGTGCTAGAACAGGGGGCTCCTACGAGCAGTACTTC.

This clonotype was detected many times. V usage is TRBV20-1 and J usage is TRBJ1-2; 11 positions agree with TRBD1. This CDR3 spans 14 amino acids. Germline V gene lookup returns CDR1 DFQATT and CDR2 SNEGSKA (reference sequence). Losses at the gene ends were 0 bases for V and 5 bases for J; bases not matched to a gene: 2. CDR3 bases: TGCAGTGCTAGAGACGGGACAGGGGGATATGGCTACACCTTC. This codes for CSARDGTGGYGYTF.

The table lists this clonotype with many counts. This chain joins TRBV6-2 or TRBV6-3 and TRBJ2-2; TRBD2 is a possible D gene (6 bases). The CDR3 has 14 amino acids. CDR1 is MNHEY and CDR2 is SVGEGT in the germline V gene. Trimming stripped 2 bases from V and 8 bases from J, with 12 bases between. The DNA of the CDR3 is TGTGCCAGCAGTTACGGGCGGGACGTAGGGGAGCTGTTTTTT. As protein: CASSYGRDVGELFF.

This clonotype has more than one count but fewer than ten. The chain combines TRBV7-2 with TRBJ1-5; a possible D gene is TRBD1 (5 bases). Trimming pared 5 bases from V and 3 bases from J, leaving 11 bases between. The CDR3 runs 14 residues. CDR1 and CDR2 from the germline V gene are SGHTA and FQGNSA. The DNA of the CDR3 is TGTGCCAGCAGCCCGGGACTGAACAATCAGCCCCAGCATTTT. It yields the protein CASSPGLNNQPQHF.

V and J are TRBV28 and TRBJ1-2, with D perhaps TRBD1 (5 bases). V gave up 4 bases and J gave up 3 bases, with 12 bases separating them. Germline V gene data show CDR1 as MDHEN and CDR2 as SYDVKM. This CDR3 spans 14 amino acids. Here the CDR3 DNA reads TGTGCCAGCAGTTACCCCGCAGGGCACTATGGCTACACCTTC. Amino acid sequence: CASSYPAGHYGYTF.

The CDR3 nucleotides read TGTGCCAGCAGCTGGACAGGGGGGAAGAACGAGCAGTACTTC. This gives the protein CASSWTGGKNEQYF. The gene calls are TRBV5-6 and TRBJ2-7; TRBD1 agrees at 10 bases. The CDR3 has 14 amino acids. With V trimmed by 3 bases and J by 5 bases, 5 bases remained unmatched. Germline V lookup: CDR1 SGHDT, CDR2 YYEEEE.

The J gene is TRBJ1-1, the V gene TRBV6-6, with D possibly matching TRBD1 (5 bases). The CDR3 runs 15 residues. Germline loops: CDR1 MNHNY, CDR2 SVGAGI (reference sequence). V was cut by 4 bases and J by 1 base, with 13 bases left in between. The CDR3 spells CASSSPGRENTEAFF. The CDR3 region has the DNA TGTGCCAGCAGTTCCCCGGGACGGGAGAACACTGAAGCTTTCTTT.

V gene TRBV7-6 combines with J gene TRBJ2-7; D possibly uses TRBD1 or TRBD2 (5 bases each). Germline lookup yields CDR1 SGHVS and CDR2 FNYEAQ. This CDR3 is 16 amino acids long. Trimming stripped 2 bases from V and 5 bases from J, with 19 bases between. The CDR3 nucleotides are TGTGCCAGCAGCTTAATAAGCGGTGCAGGGTATGACGAGCAGTACGTC. It encodes CASSLISGAGYDEQYV.

The chain carries TRBV29-1 and TRBJ2-7; D unclear. Germline CDR1 and CDR2: SQVTM and ANQGSEA. The CDR3 is 13 amino acids. V dropped 5 bases and J dropped 0 bases, with 11 bases sitting between them. CDR3 nucleotide sequence: TGCAGCGTTCGAGGTCCGAGCTCCTACGAGCAGTACTTC. As protein: CSVRGPSSYEQYF.

This clonotype was seen many times. V is TRBV5-1 and J is TRBJ2-1; D unclear. The germline V gene encodes CDR1 SGHRS and CDR2 YFSETQ. There are 15 residues in the CDR3. V was clipped by 3 bases and J by 0 bases, with 10 bases between them. CDR3 sequence: CASSSTQSSYNEQFF. The CDR3 DNA is TGCGCCAGCAGCTCGACACAGAGCTCCTACAATGAGCAGTTCTTC.

Notes on this clonotype: A read error may explain this, as a much larger clone is one base away. This chain uses TRBV7-2 with TRBJ1-2; D is perhaps TRBD1 (6 bases). The CDR3 has 14 residues. CDR1 and CDR2 from the germline V gene are SGHTA and FQGNSA. CDR3 in DNA: TGTGCCAGCAGCCCGTCTACAGGGAACTATGGCTACGCCTTC. Its translation is CASSPSTGNYGYAF.

This clonotype was counted at least ten times. The chain links TRBV20-1 to TRBJ1-2; D possibly corresponds to TRBD1 (5 bases). The CDR3 is 10 amino acids. In germline, CDR1 is DFQATT, CDR2 SNEGSKA (reference sequence). Deletions cut 3 bases from V and 7 bases from J, with 6 bases between. The DNA of the CDR3 is TGCAGTGCTAGCCAGGGTGGCTACACCTTC. This encodes CSASQGGYTF.

This clonotype was found a few times. This chain connects TRBV19 to TRBJ1-5; perhaps TRBD1 as D (5 bases). CDR3 length: 14 amino acids. Germline V CDR1 and CDR2: LNHDA, SQIVND (reference sequence). Trimming cost V 6 bases and J 6 bases, with 15 bases left between them. The CDR3 region has the DNA TGTGCCAGTAGCCTGACCTGGGGGGGTCAGCCCCAGCATTTT. Translated: CASSLTWGGQPQHF.

This clonotype was recorded many times. The J gene is TRBJ1-1, the V gene TRBV5-1; D is undetermined. V lost 0 bases and J 4 bases, leaving 7 bases between the germline ends. The CDR3 is 13 amino acids. Germline assignment: CDR1 SGHRS and CDR2 YFSETQ. CDR3 in amino acids: CASSLERATEAFF. CDR3 nucleotide sequence: TGCGCCAGCAGCTTGGAAAGGGCCACTGAAGCTTTCTTT.

This clonotype occurred many times. The chain joins TRBV7-2 to TRBJ1-2; 7 bases are shared with TRBD1. V gave up 3 bases and J gave up 5 bases; unmatched junction bases: 0. CDR3 length: 12 residues. The germline V gene encodes CDR1 SGHTA and CDR2 FQGNSA. As DNA, the CDR3 is TGTGCCAGCAGCTTGACAGGGTATGGCTACACCTTC. Translated, it gives CASSLTGYGYTF.

In this sample, this clonotype turned up many times. The chain has TRBV7-2 and TRBJ1-1; 11 nucleotides agree with TRBD1. CDR1 and CDR2 (germline): SGHTA, FQGNSA. The CDR3 is 15 residues long. V lost 2 bases and J lost 5; bases outside the gene matches: 4. The CDR3 spells CASSLRDRGRTEAFF. The CDR3 nucleotides read TGTGCCAGCAGCTTACGGGACAGGGGGAGGACTGAAGCTTTCTTT.